This T cell receptor (beta chain) came from a study of shared clonotypes between healthy human individuals. Study information: Aged 18 to 49, the donors were a couple of women and a few men. Each donor contributed plates that comprised three CD4 naive, three CD4 memory, two CD8 naive and one CD8 memory.

CD4+ cell separation produced CD45RA+ naive and CD45RA-negative memory subsets. Trimming cost V 2 bases and J 11 bases, with 11 bases left between them. Germline V lookup: CDR1 MDHEN, CDR2 SYDVKM. This CDR3 contains 12 residues. The protocol was immunoSEQ multiplex PCR, while the TCRdb copy is restricted to in-frame clones and leaves out a portion. The data contain roughly 1.5 million clones, nearly 99% of them singletons. The genes are TRBV28 and TRBJ2-3, with no clear D. The clonotype comes from a man between 25 and 39 years old in good health. The sequenced material came from naive CD4+ T cells sorted from blood. Subset reported: CD45RA+ positively selected. CDR3 nucleotides: TGTGCCAGCAGTTTAAACTTCCCCCAGCAGTATTTT. This sequence encodes CASSLNFPQQYF. The variable domain in full, with the rest retrieved from reference TRBV28 and TRBJ2-3, is DVKVTQSSRYLVKRTGEKVFLECVQDMDHENMFWYRQDPGLGLRLIYFSYDVKMKEKGDIPEGYSVSREKKERFSLILESASTNQTSMYLCASSLNFPQQYFGPGTRLTVL.